This T cell receptor beta chain was identified in a study of graft-versus-host responses after intestinal transplantation. Study at large: Each of the recipients got a multivisceral, liver-intestinal, or isolated intestinal transplant.

Turning to this clone: Antigen specificity is unknown.

J lost 4 bases, V lost 6 bases, and 12 bases had no gene match. This CDR3 region has 15 residues. Germline CDR1 and CDR2: SGHNT and YYREEE (reference sequence). Study findings and constraints: Within allografts, high graft-versus-host to host-versus-graft clonal ratios were seen among patients with graft-donor T cell macrochimerism. Ileal or blood samples showed some GvH clones first, and such clones were also found in recipient marrow.

Libraries were prepared by immunoSEQ multiplex PCR; TCRdb keeps only in-frame clonotypes and omits some of them. The sample consists of some 36,000 clones, roughly 95% of them appearing once. This clonotype was obtained from a human donor who was the organ donor for an intestinal transplant. This chain uses TRBV5-4 with TRBJ1-1, with 7 bases identical to TRBD1. The specimen comprised unstimulated CD4+ T cells sorted from spleen or lymph node cells, sampled before transplant. The CDR3 region is CASTPTGSTGTEAFF. CDR3 DNA sequence: TGTGCCAGCACCCCGACAGGGTCAACCGGCACTGAAGCTTTCTTT.